This section outlines one T cell receptor (beta chain) sequence together with its context. Its antigen is currently unknown. This sample is part of a study of blood T cells in healthy people across ages. A J-beta primer mix and a sample-barcoded 5' primer were used in a second PCR of roughly 6 to 11 cycles. Paired-end reads containing CDR3 totaled no fewer than 2.5 million for each sample. Each CDR3 protein is one row after TCRdb ran MiXCR on the 5' RACE reads. This sample has roughly 1,800,000 distinct CDR3 sequences, with just under 50% found just once. From germline, CDR1 is MNHEY and CDR2 SVGEGT. This CDR3 contains 14 residues. The V end was cut by 2 bases, the J end by 7 bases, with 12 bases between. A minimum of 7 million PBMCs was isolated per sample. General study points: Aged donors had fewer naive CD4+ cells and lower diversity than long-lived donors.

The chain carries TRBV6-2 or TRBV6-3 and TRBJ1-5; D remains ambiguous. The specimen was blood. This sequence was found in a woman between 35 and 50 years old in good health. The DNA of the CDR3 is TGTGCCAGCAGTTACCCTTTAAATGAGCAGCCCCAGCATTTT. Translating it yields CASSYPLNEQPQHF.